The 20 T cell receptor beta chains in this list originate from one sample, sequenced in a study of T cell responses to AZD1222 COVID-19 vaccine. Here immunoSEQ multiplex PCR was the method, and the copy in TCRdb shows in-frame clones only, minus some. The table includes 160,000 or so clones, 90% to 95% detected once. Sequenced material: peripheral blood, taken 28 days after the second AZD1222 dose. The origin of the receptors is an adult who received the AZD1222 COVID-19 vaccine.

The chain carries TRBV4-1 and TRBJ2-1; 7 nucleotides line up with TRBD2. Germline lookup yields CDR1 MGHRA and CDR2 YSYEKL. CDR3 length: 16 residues. V dropped 1 base and J dropped 10; count of bases not matched to a gene: 13. CDR3 sequence: CASSQGLLAARREQFF. CDR3 bases: TGCGCCAGCAGCCAAGGGTTGCTAGCGGCTCGCAGGGAGCAGTTCTTC.

The chain employs TRBV19 and TRBJ2-6; D gene uncertain. Germline loops: CDR1 LNHDA, CDR2 SQIVND (reference sequence). Trimming took off 7 bases at V and 0 bases at J, with 13 bases between the two ends. The CDR3 length is 16 residues. CDR3 bases: TGTGCCAGTACAGGTTCCGCAGCCTCTGGGGCCAACGTCCTGACTTTC. It yields the protein CASTGSAASGANVLTF.

The genes are TRBV30 and TRBJ1-5, with D maybe TRBD1 (5 bases). This CDR3 region has 14 residues. The germline CDR1 and CDR2 sequences are GTSNPN and SVGIG (reference sequence). V gave up 0 bases and J gave up 2 bases, with 8 bases separating them. The CDR3, as DNA: TGTGCCTGGAGTGTACAAGGGGGCAATCAGCCCCAGCATTTT. Translation: CAWSVQGGNQPQHF.

The V and J genes are TRBV3-1 (or the pseudogene TRBV3-2) and TRBJ2-1, with TRBD2 as a possible D gene (5 bases). Germline V gene data show CDR1 as LGHDT and CDR2 as YNNKEL (reference sequence). Trimming stripped 1 base from V and 2 bases from J, with 15 bases between. This CDR3 has 17 residues. CDR3 region: CASSQGPSGLTYNEQFF. The CDR3 DNA sequence: TGTGCCAGCAGCCAAGGTCCTTCAGGACTCACCTACAATGAGCAGTTCTTC.

The J gene is TRBJ1-5, the V gene TRBV3-1 (or the pseudogene TRBV3-2); 11 bases align to TRBD1. Germline loops: CDR1 LGHDT, CDR2 YNNKEL (reference sequence). V was clipped by 4 bases and J by 7 bases; unmatched bases: 3. There are 14 residues in the CDR3. CDR3 protein: CASSPGQGGQPQHF. The CDR3 DNA reads TGTGCCAGCAGCCCGGGACAGGGGGGACAGCCCCAGCATTTT.

V and J are TRBV5-4 and TRBJ1-1; D is perhaps TRBD1 (5 bases). This CDR3 is 16 amino acids long. V dropped 3 bases and J dropped 9 bases, with 24 bases sitting between them. Germline CDR1 and CDR2: SGHNT and YYREEE (reference sequence). CDR3 sequence: CASSWWGQQGTLKAFF. The CDR3 DNA sequence: TGTGCCAGCAGCTGGTGGGGCCAACAAGGAACACTGAAAGCTTTCTTT.

The CDR3 nucleotides are TGTGCCAGCACCGAAGGGGGCAGGGGGCGTGAAAAACTGTTTTTT. It yields the protein CASTEGGRGREKLFF. V gene TRBV7-9 combines with J gene TRBJ1-4; 8 bases line up with TRBD1. V was clipped by 7 bases and J by 7 bases; unmatched bases: 11. Germline V gene data show CDR1 as SEHNR and CDR2 as FQNEAQ (reference sequence). This CDR3 is built from 15 residues.

This chain links TRBV7-3 with TRBJ1-6; no definite D call. CDR1 and CDR2 from the germline V gene are SGHTA and FQGTGA. There are 14 residues in the CDR3. Trimming took 3 bases from V and 9 from J, leaving 12 bases between them. The CDR3 DNA is TGTGCCAGCAGCTTGACGGTCCCTGGTTCACCCCTCCACTTT. Encoded protein: CASSLTVPGSPLHF.

The rearrangement joins TRBV29-1 to TRBJ1-2; D is ambiguous. CDR1 is SQVTM, CDR2 ANQGSEA, per germline. The CDR3 is 9 amino acids. Trimming removed 6 bases at V and 8 bases at J, with 7 bases between. The CDR3 DNA follows: TGCAGCGTGCCTACAGGCTACACCTTC. Translated, it gives CSVPTGYTF.

The chain uses TRBV28 and TRBJ2-3; D possibly matches TRBD1 or TRBD2 (6 bases each). The CDR3 has 14 residues. The V gene's germline CDR1 is MDHEN and CDR2 SYDVKM. The V gene lost 5 bases and the J gene lost 1 base, with 10 bases spanning the gap. CDR3 residues: CASSVRGRTDTQYF. The CDR3 DNA is TGTGCCAGCAGTGTACGGGGGCGCACAGATACGCAGTATTTT.

This chain links TRBV28 with TRBJ2-2, with D perhaps TRBD2 (5 bases). Deletions cut 6 bases from V and 7 bases from J, with 18 bases between. Germline assignment: CDR1 MDHEN and CDR2 SYDVKM. The CDR3 has 15 residues. In DNA, the CDR3 is TGTGCCAGCAGGCCAAGTGGACTGGGCGGCGGGGAGCTGTTTTTT. Translated: CASRPSGLGGGELFF.

The chain combines TRBV4-1 with TRBJ2-3, with a possible D match to TRBD2 (5 bases). This CDR3 has 15 residues. The V end was cut by 4 bases, the J end by 0 bases, with 11 bases between. The germline V gene has CDR1 MGHRA and CDR2 YSYEKL. CDR3 nucleotide sequence: TGCGCCAGCAGCCTTTCTCCGGGAAGCACAGATACGCAGTATTTT. It translates to CASSLSPGSTDTQYF.

The chain combines TRBV6-4 with TRBJ2-1; TRBD2 aligns across 9 bases. J lost 4 bases, V lost 5 bases, and 6 bases had no gene match. The CDR3 has 15 amino acids. Germline V gene sequence: CDR1 MRHNA, CDR2 SNTAGT. CDR3 sequence reads: CASSLLAGPYNEQFF. The DNA of the CDR3 is TGTGCCAGCAGTCTTCTAGCGGGGCCGTACAATGAGCAGTTCTTC.

The rearrangement joins TRBV10-1 to TRBJ2-1; a weak D match, TRBD1 (6 bases). Germline CDR1 reads WNHNN; CDR2 reads SYGVQD (reference sequence). The V end lost 5 bases, the J end lost 5 bases, and 10 bases lay between the germline ends. This CDR3 has 13 amino acids. The CDR3 loop reads CASSQGPNNEQFF. The CDR3 DNA reads TGCGCCAGCAGTCAGGGGCCGAACAATGAGCAGTTCTTC.

The rearrangement uses TRBV3-1 (or the pseudogene TRBV3-2) and TRBJ2-1; 15 nucleotides agree with TRBD2. V lost 8 bases, J lost 5 bases, and 1 base stayed unmatched. From germline, CDR1 is LGHDT and CDR2 YNNKEL (reference sequence). The CDR3 spans 14 residues. The CDR3 loop reads CASGLAGGNNEQFF. Written as DNA, the CDR3 is TGTGCCAGCGGACTAGCGGGAGGGAACAATGAGCAGTTCTTC.

The chain is built from TRBV30 and TRBJ2-5; the D gene is possibly TRBD1 (5 bases). Trimming cost V 0 bases and J 4 bases, with 15 bases left between them. From germline, CDR1 is GTSNPN and CDR2 SVGIG (reference sequence). CDR3 length: 15 amino acids. CDR3 nucleotides: TGTGCCTGGAGTGTACGGTGGCAGGGAAGAGAGACCCAGTACTTC. Amino acids: CAWSVRWQGRETQYF. Together with reference TRBV30 and TRBJ2-5, the CDR3 gives the full variable domain: SQTIHQWPATLVQPVGSPLSLECTVEGTSNPNLYWYRQAAGRGLQLLFYSVGIGQISSEVPQNLSASRPQDRQFILSSKKLLLSDSGFYLCAWSVRWQGRETQYFGPGTRLLVL.

The chain uses TRBV9 and TRBJ1-2, with TRBD1 identical over 10 bases. With 3 bases clipped from V and 0 bases from J, the junction kept 8 bases outside the gene matches. Per the germline V gene, CDR1 is SGDLS and CDR2 is YYNGEE. This CDR3 contains 17 residues. The CDR3 loop is CASSASGTGVTNYGYTF. The CDR3 DNA is TGTGCCAGCAGCGCCTCGGGGACAGGGGTTACTAACTATGGCTACACCTTC.

This clone was seen just once. The rearrangement joins TRBV3-1 (or the pseudogene TRBV3-2) to TRBJ1-1, with D possibly TRBD1 on 5 matching bases. Germline CDR1 is LGHDT and CDR2 is YNNKEL (reference sequence). Trimming removed 3 bases at V and 4 bases at J, with 9 bases between. This CDR3 region has 13 residues. The CDR3 nucleotides read TGTGCCAGCAGCCAGGGAGGGGTCACTGAAGCTTTCTTT. It is translated as CASSQGGVTEAFF.

The chain links TRBV11-2 to TRBJ2-5; 7 bases are shared with TRBD2. This CDR3 spans 15 amino acids. J lost 5 bases, V lost 5 bases, and 11 bases had no gene match. Per germline, CDR1 SGHAT and CDR2 FQNNGV. CDR3 in DNA: TGTGCCAGCAGCACGAGACTAGCTTTGGGGGAGACCCAGTACTTC. It codes for CASSTRLALGETQYF.

The gene calls are TRBV29-1 and TRBJ2-5; D gene ambiguous. Germline CDR1 and CDR2: SQVTM and ANQGSEA. The CDR3 spans 12 residues. Trimming left V 5 bases short and J 0 bases short, with 7 bases between. The CDR3 reads CSVPIHQETQYF. In nucleotides, the CDR3 is TGCAGCGTTCCGATCCACCAAGAGACCCAGTACTTC.